This TCR beta chain was found in a study of blood T cells in healthy people across ages. Overall study findings and caveats: Observed TCR beta diversity showed a strong correlation with the percentage of naive T cells as measured by flow cytometry. Long-lived donors had more naive CD4+ cells and higher diversity than aged donors. With age, beta diversity per million T cells declined roughly linearly, significantly by about 40. The donors' CMV status was not determined, possibly confounding changes in expanded clonotypes.

This clonotype was seen many times. Its antigen is still unknown. A J-beta primer mix and a sample-barcoded 5' primer were used in a second PCR of roughly 6 to 11 cycles. TCRdb re-called the 5' RACE reads through MiXCR, storing one row per CDR3 protein. The sample comprises some 1.8 million distinct CDR3 sequences, about two fifths of which are singletons, and more than 20% rests with the top ten. The V end was cut by 1 base, the J end by 4 bases, with 5 bases between. The CDR3 is made up of 12 amino acids. Germline CDR1 reads SQVTM; CDR2 reads ANQGSEA. The clonotype was recovered from a human donor in good health. The chain employs TRBV29-1 and TRBJ2-4; TRBD2 might be the D (5 bases). Sample: blood. The CDR3 bases are TGCAGCGTTGAAGGACTAAAAAACATTCAGTACTTC. Translated: CSVEGLKNIQYF.